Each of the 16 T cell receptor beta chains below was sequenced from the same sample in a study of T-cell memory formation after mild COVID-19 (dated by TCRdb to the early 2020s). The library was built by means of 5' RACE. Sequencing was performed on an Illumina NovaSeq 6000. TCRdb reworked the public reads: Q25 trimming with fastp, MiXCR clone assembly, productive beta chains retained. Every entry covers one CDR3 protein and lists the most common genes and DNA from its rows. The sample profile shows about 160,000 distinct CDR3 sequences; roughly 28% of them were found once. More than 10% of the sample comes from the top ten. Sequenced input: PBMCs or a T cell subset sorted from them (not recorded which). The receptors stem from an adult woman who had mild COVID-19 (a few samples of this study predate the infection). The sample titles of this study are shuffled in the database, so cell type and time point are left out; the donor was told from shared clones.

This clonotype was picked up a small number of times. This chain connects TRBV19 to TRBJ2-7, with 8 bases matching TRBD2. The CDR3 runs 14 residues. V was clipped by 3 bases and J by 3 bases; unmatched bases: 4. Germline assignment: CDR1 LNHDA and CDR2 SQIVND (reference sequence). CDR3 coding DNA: TGTGCCAGTAGTATCATGGCGGGAGGCTACGAGCAGTACTTC. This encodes CASSIMAGGYEQYF.

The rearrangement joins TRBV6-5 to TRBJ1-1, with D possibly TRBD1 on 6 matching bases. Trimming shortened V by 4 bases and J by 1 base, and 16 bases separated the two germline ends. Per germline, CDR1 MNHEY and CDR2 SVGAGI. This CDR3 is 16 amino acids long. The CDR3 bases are TGTGCCAGCAGTTCCGGAGGGGGGGCCGGGAACACTGAAGCTTTCTTT. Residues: CASSSGGGAGNTEAFF.

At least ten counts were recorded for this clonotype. The CDR3 DNA follows: TGTGCCAGCAGCTTGGTTAGAATACGGAACACCGGGGAGCTGTTTTTT. The encoded protein is CASSLVRIRNTGELFF. The chain links TRBV5-5 to TRBJ2-2; no clear D gene. This CDR3 spans 16 amino acids. The V and J ends lost 0 bases and 1 base respectively, with 10 bases between them. The germline gives CDR1 SGHKS, CDR2 YYEKEE (reference sequence).

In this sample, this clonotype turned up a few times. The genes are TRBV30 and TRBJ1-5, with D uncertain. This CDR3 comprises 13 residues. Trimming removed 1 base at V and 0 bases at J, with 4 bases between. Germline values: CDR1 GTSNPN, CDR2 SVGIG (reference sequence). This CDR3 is CAWSGSSNQPQHF. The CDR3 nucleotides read TGTGCCTGGAGTGGTAGTAGCAATCAGCCCCAGCATTTT.

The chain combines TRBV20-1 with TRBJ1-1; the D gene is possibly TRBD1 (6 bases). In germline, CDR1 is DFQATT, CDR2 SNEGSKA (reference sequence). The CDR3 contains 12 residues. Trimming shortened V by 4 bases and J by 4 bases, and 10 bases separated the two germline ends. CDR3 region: CSANRDSTEAFF. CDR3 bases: TGCAGTGCTAACAGGGATAGCACTGAAGCTTTCTTT.

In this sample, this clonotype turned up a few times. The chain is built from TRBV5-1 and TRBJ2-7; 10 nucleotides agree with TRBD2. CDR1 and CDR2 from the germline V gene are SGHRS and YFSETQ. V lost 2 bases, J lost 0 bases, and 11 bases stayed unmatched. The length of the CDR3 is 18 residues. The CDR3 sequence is CASSLPGLASSLSYEQYF. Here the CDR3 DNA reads TGCGCCAGCAGCTTACCGGGACTAGCGTCTTCCCTCTCCTACGAGCAGTACTTC.

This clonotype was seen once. In DNA form, the CDR3 reads TGTGCCAGCAGCTTGCGGGATCTGCCCTACGAGCAGTACTTC. It yields the protein CASSLRDLPYEQYF. The chain employs TRBV5-4 and TRBJ2-7; a possible D gene is TRBD2 (5 bases). The CDR3 sequence is 14 residues long. V was shortened by 1 base and J by 2 bases, with 10 bases between the two germline ends. Germline V CDR1 and CDR2: SGHNT, YYREEE (reference sequence).

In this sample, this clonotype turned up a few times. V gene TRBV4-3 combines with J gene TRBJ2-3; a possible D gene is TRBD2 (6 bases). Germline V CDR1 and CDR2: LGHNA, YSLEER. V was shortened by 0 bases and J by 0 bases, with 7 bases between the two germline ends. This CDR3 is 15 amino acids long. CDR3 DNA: TGCGCCAGCAGCCAAGAGGGGACTAGCACAGATACGCAGTATTTT. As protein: CASSQEGTSTDTQYF.

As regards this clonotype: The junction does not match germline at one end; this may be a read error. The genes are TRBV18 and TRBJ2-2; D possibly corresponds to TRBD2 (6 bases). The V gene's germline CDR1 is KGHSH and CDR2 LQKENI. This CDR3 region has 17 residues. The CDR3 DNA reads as TGTGCCAGCTCACCCCAATACAAGCGGGCGAAGACCGGGGAGCTGTTTTTT. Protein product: CASSPQYKRAKTGELFF.

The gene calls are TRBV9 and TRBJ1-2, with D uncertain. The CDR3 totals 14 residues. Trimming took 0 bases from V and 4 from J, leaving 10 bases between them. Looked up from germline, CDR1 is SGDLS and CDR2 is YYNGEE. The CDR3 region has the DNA TGTGCCAGCAGCGTAGCCGGGAACCTCTATGGCTACACCTTC. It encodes CASSVAGNLYGYTF.

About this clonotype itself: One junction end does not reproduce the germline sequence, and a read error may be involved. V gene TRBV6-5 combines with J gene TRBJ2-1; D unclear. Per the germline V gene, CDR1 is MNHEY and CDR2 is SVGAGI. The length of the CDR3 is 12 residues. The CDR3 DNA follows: TGTGCCAGCAGTAACTCAGGTGGTGAGCAGTTCTTC. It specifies CASSNSGGEQFF.

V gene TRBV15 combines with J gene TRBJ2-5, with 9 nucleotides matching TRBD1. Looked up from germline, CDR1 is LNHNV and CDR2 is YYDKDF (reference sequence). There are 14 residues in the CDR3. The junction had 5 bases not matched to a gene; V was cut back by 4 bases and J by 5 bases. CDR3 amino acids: CATSKGTGPETQYF. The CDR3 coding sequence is TGTGCCACCAGCAAAGGGACAGGGCCGGAGACCCAGTACTTC.

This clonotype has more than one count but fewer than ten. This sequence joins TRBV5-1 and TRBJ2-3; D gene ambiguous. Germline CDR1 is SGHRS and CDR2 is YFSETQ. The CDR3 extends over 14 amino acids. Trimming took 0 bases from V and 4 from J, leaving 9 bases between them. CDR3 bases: TGCGCCAGCAGCTTGGCTAGTTTGCCAGATACGCAGTATTTT. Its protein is CASSLASLPDTQYF.

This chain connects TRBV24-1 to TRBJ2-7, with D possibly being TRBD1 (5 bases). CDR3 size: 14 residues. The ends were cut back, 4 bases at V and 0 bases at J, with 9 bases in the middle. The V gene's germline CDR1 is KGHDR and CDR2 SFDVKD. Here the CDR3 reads CATSDSDSSYEQYF. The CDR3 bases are TGTGCCACCAGTGACTCCGACAGCTCCTACGAGCAGTACTTC.

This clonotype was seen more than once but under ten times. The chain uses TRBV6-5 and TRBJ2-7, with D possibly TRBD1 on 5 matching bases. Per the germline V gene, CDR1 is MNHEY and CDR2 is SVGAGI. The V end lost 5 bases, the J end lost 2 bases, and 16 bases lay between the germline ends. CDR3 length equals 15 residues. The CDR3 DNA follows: TGTGCCAGCAGTCCTGACAGCGCTGCAACCTACGAGCAGTACTTC. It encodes CASSPDSAATYEQYF.

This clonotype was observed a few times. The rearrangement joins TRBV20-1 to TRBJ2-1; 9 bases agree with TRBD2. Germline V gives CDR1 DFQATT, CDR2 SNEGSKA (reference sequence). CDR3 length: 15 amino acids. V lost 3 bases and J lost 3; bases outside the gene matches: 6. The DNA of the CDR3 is TGCAGTGCTAGCGGTAGCGGGAGCTTCTACAATGAGCAGTTCTTC. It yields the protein CSASGSGSFYNEQFF.